The 4 T cell receptor beta chains in this list originate from one sample, sequenced in a study of breast tumors, draining lymph nodes, adjacent tissues. Axillary draining lymph nodes of breast cancer patients supplied the node samples. Using its own MiXCR run on the multiplex PCR reads, TCRdb lists one record per CDR3 protein. The data hold 270,000 or so distinct CDR3 sequences, with under 35% observed a single time. Input material: axillary lymph node tissue. Every receptor here comes from a female donor with breast cancer. Some clones in this sample may be carry-over from other donors' samples.

This clonotype was picked up a small number of times. Here the CDR3 DNA reads TGTGCCAGCAGCGTCGGGGAGCTGTTTTTT. Translating gives CASSVGELFF. This sequence joins TRBV9 and TRBJ2-2; no firm D call. The CDR3 has 10 amino acids. CDR1 is SGDLS and CDR2 is YYNGEE in the germline V gene. V lost 2 bases and J lost 7, with 0 bases in between.

This clonotype was counted many times. This rearrangement joins TRBV6-5 to TRBJ2-1; D is ambiguous. Germline CDR1 and CDR2: MNHEY and SVGAGI. V was clipped by 6 bases and J by 4 bases, with 16 bases between them. The CDR3 is made up of 15 amino acids. The CDR3 loop is CASSLTSGQYNEQFF. DNA for the CDR3: TGTGCCAGCAGCCTCACGTCGGGCCAGTACAATGAGCAGTTCTTC.

With regard to this clonotype: A much larger clone lies a single base off, so this may be a read error. The rearrangement joins TRBV7-8 to TRBJ1-2, with TRBD1 matching over 7 bases. CDR1 and CDR2 (germline): SGHVS, FQNEAQ. The length of the CDR3 is 14 residues. CDR3 bases: TGTGCCAGCAGCTTAGGAAGGGGGCGGTATGGCCACACCTTC. Its translation is CASSLGRGRYGHTF.

This clonotype was seen a few times. The CDR3 nucleotides read TGCGCCAGCAGCTTAGAACAGTGGGGGGATAGGGGAAAGACCCAGTACTTC. As protein: CASSLEQWGDRGKTQYF. This rearrangement joins TRBV5-1 to TRBJ2-5; D might be TRBD2 (6 bases). This CDR3 spans 17 amino acids. The germline V and J ends were trimmed by 2 bases and 6 bases, with 23 bases remaining between them. CDR1 SGHRS and CDR2 YFSETQ come from the germline V gene. Looking up the rest from reference TRBV5-1 and TRBJ2-5 gives the full variable domain: KAGVTQTPRYLIKTRGQQVTLSCSPISGHRSVSWYQQTPGQGLQFLFEYFSETQRNKGNFPGRFSGRQFSNSRSEMNVSTLELGDSALYLCASSLEQWGDRGKTQYFGPGTRLLVL.